This TCR beta chain came from a study of control samples from healthy donors and cancer patients. The CDR3 is 13 residues long. The germline V and J ends were trimmed by 8 bases and 2 bases, with 10 bases remaining between them. Sequenced by immunoSEQ multiplex PCR; TCRdb stores in-frame clones only, minus some. The sample contains under 200,000 clones, 80% to 95% of which appear only once. This chain uses TRBV12-3 or TRBV12-4 with TRBJ1-5; perhaps TRBD1 as D (5 bases). The receptor's source is a woman between 25 and 40 years old in good health. The sequenced sample consisted of blood. CDR3 in DNA: TGTGCCAGCGGCCCGGGGGGCAATCAGCCCCAGCATTTT. The encoded protein is CASGPGGNQPQHF.